The 18 T cell receptor beta chains given below trace back to one sample, sequenced in a study of radiotherapy plus CTLA-4 blockade in lung cancer. Sequencing was performed with immunoSEQ multiplex PCR; in TCRdb, only in-frame clones are kept and a portion is missing. This table has some 90,000 clones, approximately 86% appearing once. The sequenced sample was peripheral blood, obtained from a patient treated with radiotherapy plus ipilimumab. The receptor set was obtained from a human donor with non-small cell lung cancer who had a partial response to radiotherapy plus ipilimumab.

This chain uses TRBV7-9 with TRBJ1-3, with 8 bases aligning to TRBD1. J gave up 0 bases and V 5 bases, and 9 bases lay outside the gene matches. This CDR3 region has 17 residues. Looked up from germline, CDR1 is SEHNR and CDR2 is FQNEAQ (reference sequence). The CDR3 region is CASSVSGTGVSGNTIYF. CDR3 nucleotide sequence: TGTGCCAGCAGCGTAAGCGGGACAGGTGTCTCTGGAAACACCATATATTTT.

The chain links TRBV5-6 to TRBJ2-3; possibly TRBD2 for D (5 bases). The germline gives CDR1 SGHDT, CDR2 YYEEEE. CDR3 length equals 17 residues. Trimming took 0 bases from V and 2 from J, leaving 16 bases between them. The CDR3 DNA follows: TGTGCCAGCAGCTTGGTGCTAGGACTGGGCTACACAGATACGCAGTATTTT. Translated: CASSLVLGLGYTDTQYF.

The V and J genes are TRBV6-1 and TRBJ2-3; 11 positions match TRBD2. The germline CDR1 and CDR2 sequences are MNHNS and SASEGT. The V segment lost 6 bases and the J segment 0 bases; nucleotides outside the gene matches: 2. The CDR3 consists of 15 residues. The DNA for the CDR3 is TGTGCCAGCAGAACTAGCGGGAGAAGCACAGATACGCAGTATTTT. It specifies CASRTSGRSTDTQYF.

The sample holds a few counts of this clone. The chain recombines TRBV25-1 with TRBJ1-2; D gene unclear. V lost 2 bases and J lost 2, with 9 bases in between. This CDR3 region has 14 residues. Germline assignment: CDR1 MGHDK and CDR2 SYGVNS. As DNA, the CDR3 is TGTGCCAGCAGTGAACCCGGGAGGAACTATGGCTACACCTTC. Its protein is CASSEPGRNYGYTF.

The CDR3 spells CASSLDRVMNSQHF. The CDR3 nucleotides are TGTGCCAGCAGTTTAGACAGGGTCATGAATTCCCAGCATTTT. V gene TRBV28 combines with J gene TRBJ1-5, with 7 bases aligning to TRBD1. The CDR3 covers 14 residues. V lost 2 bases, J lost 11 bases, and 9 bases stayed unmatched. Germline V gene lookup returns CDR1 MDHEN and CDR2 SYDVKM. Full variable domain (rest looked up from reference TRBV28 and TRBJ1-5): DVKVTQSSRYLVKRTGEKVFLECVQDMDHENMFWYRQDPGLGLRLIYFSYDVKMKEKGDIPEGYSVSREKKERFSLILESASTNQTSMYLCASSLDRVMNSQHFGDGTRLSIL.

The rearrangement links TRBV15 to TRBJ2-3; a weak D match, TRBD1 (6 bases). Trimming cost V 4 bases and J 0 bases, with 14 bases left between them. The CDR3 consists of 16 residues. Germline V gene sequence: CDR1 LNHNV, CDR2 YYDKDF (reference sequence). The CDR3 protein is CATSIGAGASTDTQYF. CDR3 coding DNA: TGTGCCACCAGCATTGGGGCAGGGGCTAGCACAGATACGCAGTATTTT. Complete variable domain (other parts from reference TRBV15 and TRBJ2-3): DAMVIQNPRYQVTQFGKPVTLSCSQTLNHNVMYWYQQKSSQAPKLLFHYYDKDFNNEADTPDNFQSRRPNTSFCFLDIRSPGLGDTAMYLCATSIGAGASTDTQYFGPGTRLTVL.

The V gene is TRBV28, the J gene TRBJ1-4; possible D gene TRBD1, 6 bases. The CDR3 is 15 amino acids. Germline CDR1 is MDHEN and CDR2 is SYDVKM. The ends were cut back, 6 bases at V and 2 bases at J, with 13 bases in the middle. CDR3 in amino acids: CASSLNQGTNEKLFF. The CDR3 DNA follows: TGTGCCAGCAGCCTAAATCAGGGGACTAATGAAAAACTGTTTTTT.

With respect to this clone: The same CDR3 can be traced to other DNA sequences in this sample. The chain recombines TRBV6-6 with TRBJ1-5, with 7 bases that match TRBD1. CDR1 is MNHNY, CDR2 SVGAGI, per germline (reference sequence). This CDR3 is 16 amino acids long. V was clipped by 4 bases and J by 2 bases; unmatched bases: 8. The CDR3 sequence is CASSSRTGPGNQPQHF. In DNA form, the CDR3 reads TGTGCCAGCAGTTCTAGGACAGGACCGGGCAATCAGCCCCAGCATTTT.

This chain uses TRBV28 with TRBJ1-1, with 7 bases that match TRBD1. This CDR3 has 15 amino acids. Trimming at V came to 4 bases and at J to 2 bases, leaving 7 bases not matched to a gene. CDR1 MDHEN and CDR2 SYDVKM come from the germline V gene. CDR3 region: CASSSAQGSNTEAFF. CDR3 sequence (DNA): TGTGCCAGCAGTTCCGCACAGGGGAGTAACACTGAAGCTTTCTTT.

The J gene is TRBJ2-7, the V gene TRBV4-3; no clear D. This CDR3 comprises 17 residues. CDR1 and CDR2 from the germline V gene are LGHNA and YSLEER. Trimming took 0 bases from V and 0 from J, leaving 15 bases between them. CDR3 protein: CASSQDRLLLGSYEQYV. DNA for the CDR3: TGCGCCAGCAGCCAAGATAGGCTCCTTCTAGGCTCCTACGAGCAGTACGTC.

This chain links TRBV7-2 with TRBJ1-1, with D tentatively TRBD1 (6 bases). Trimming left V 0 bases short and J 4 bases short, with 12 bases between. Germline lookup yields CDR1 SGHTA and CDR2 FQGNSA. The CDR3 runs 15 residues. CDR3 in DNA: TGTGCCAGCAGCTTAGCCTCAACAGGGATCACTGAAGCTTTCTTT. Protein sequence: CASSLASTGITEAFF.

This chain joins TRBV30 and TRBJ1-5; 9 positions agree with TRBD1. Trimming cost V 0 bases and J 12 bases; bases outside gene matches: 9. The CDR3 consists of 14 residues. From germline, CDR1 is GTSNPN and CDR2 SVGIG (reference sequence). CDR3 DNA: TGTGCCTGGAGTGTCGGGTCGGGGACAGGGTACCAGCATTTT. This sequence encodes CAWSVGSGTGYQHF. Combining the CDR3 with reference TRBV30 and TRBJ1-5 gives the whole variable domain SQTIHQWPATLVQPVGSPLSLECTVEGTSNPNLYWYRQAAGRGLQLLFYSVGIGQISSEVPQNLSASRPQDRQFILSSKKLLLSDSGFYLCAWSVGSGTGYQHFGDGTRLSIL.

The chain uses TRBV9 and TRBJ1-2, with D possibly TRBD1 on 5 matching bases. Germline-derived CDR1 and CDR2 are SGDLS and YYNGEE. There are 16 residues in the CDR3. V gave up 0 bases and J gave up 4 bases, with 16 bases separating them. The CDR3 coding sequence is TGTGCCAGCAGCGTAGGACAGATCAGTAACCCCTATGGCTACACCTTC. Its translation is CASSVGQISNPYGYTF.

The chain recombines TRBV28 with TRBJ1-2; 9 nucleotides agree with TRBD1. This CDR3 has 15 amino acids. Germline V gene lookup returns CDR1 MDHEN and CDR2 SYDVKM. Germline trimming cut 6 bases from V and 4 bases from J; bases unmatched to any gene: 9. CDR3 sequence reads: CASSYRGRLSYGYTF. For the CDR3, the DNA is TGTGCCAGCAGCTACAGGGGGCGCTTAAGCTATGGCTACACCTTC.

The chain is built from TRBV13 and TRBJ1-1; D uncertain. This CDR3 is 13 amino acids long. Germline V gives CDR1 PRHDT, CDR2 FYEKMQ (reference sequence). V was trimmed by 6 bases and J by 5 bases, leaving 13 bases between them. Here the CDR3 reads CASSGFRGTEAFF. CDR3 sequence (DNA): TGTGCCAGCAGTGGGTTCCGCGGAACTGAAGCTTTCTTT.

J is TRBJ2-3 and V is TRBV9; 11 bases are shared with TRBD2. V shed 4 bases, J shed 5 bases, and the junction held 6 bases outside the gene matches. Germline loops: CDR1 SGDLS, CDR2 YYNGEE. CDR3 size: 15 residues. The CDR3 reads CASSPRLAGLDTQYF. In nucleotides, the CDR3 is TGTGCCAGCAGCCCACGACTAGCGGGATTAGATACGCAGTATTTT.

This rearrangement joins TRBV18 to TRBJ2-1; 8 nucleotides agree with TRBD1. V gave up 6 bases and J gave up 1 base; unmatched junction bases: 2. Germline assignment: CDR1 KGHSH and CDR2 LQKENI. The CDR3 length is 14 residues. CDR3 DNA sequence: TGTGCCAGCTCCCGGGACAGGTCCTACAATGAGCAGTTCTTC. The encoded protein is CASSRDRSYNEQFF.

The chain is built from TRBV28 and TRBJ2-7; 11 nucleotides align to TRBD1. Trimming at V came to 4 bases and at J to 2 bases, leaving 16 bases not matched to a gene. Germline V CDR1 and CDR2: MDHEN, SYDVKM. CDR3 size: 19 residues. CDR3 DNA: TGTGCCAGCAGTTCGATTCCGGGACAGGGGGATATGAGCCCCTACGAGCAGTACTTC. Residues: CASSSIPGQGDMSPYEQYF.